Below, 15 T cell receptor beta chains from the same sample are listed, as sequenced in a study of CD4 T cell repertoires in COVID-19. The memory T cells were sequenced right after ex vivo isolation, without culture. Produced via immunoSEQ multiplex PCR; TCRdb's table is partial and in-frame only. The profile covers 20,000 to 30,000 clones, with nearly 95% appearing a single time and 0.65% to 0.8% taken by the ten largest. Sequencing used circulating follicular helper CD4+ T cells (cTfh) from blood, obtained before the COVID-19 pandemic. These receptors were taken from a human donor who had COVID-19.

This chain uses TRBV29-1 with TRBJ2-7, with 7 bases identical to TRBD2. Near its end, the DNA agrees better with TRBJ2-5, so the J call may be wrong. The V gene's germline CDR1 is SQVTM and CDR2 ANQGSEA. The CDR3 consists of 15 residues. The CDR3 coding sequence is TGCAGCGTTGAAGGAGCGCAGCGGGGCCAAGAGACCCAGTACTTC. This translates into CSVEGAQRGQETQYF.

The chain combines TRBV18 with TRBJ2-5; a weak D match, TRBD2 (6 bases). Trimming stripped 3 bases from V and 1 base from J, with 18 bases between. CDR1 and CDR2 from the germline V gene are KGHSH and LQKENI. This CDR3 has 17 amino acids. The CDR3 nucleotides read TGTGCCAGCTCACCCGTGGCCGGGACTCAAATCCAAGAGACCCAGTACTTC. Translation: CASSPVAGTQIQETQYF.

The gene calls are TRBV7-8 and TRBJ2-7; 8 bases are a match to TRBD1. CDR1 is SGHVS and CDR2 is FQNEAQ in the germline V gene. V lost 1 base to trimming and J lost 7 bases; unmatched junction nucleotides: 15. The CDR3 covers 17 residues. The CDR3 region is CASSLGPGRDRLQEQYF. The CDR3 DNA follows: TGTGCCAGCAGCTTAGGCCCGGGTCGGGACAGGTTGCAAGAGCAGTACTTC.

The rearrangement uses TRBV7-8 and TRBJ2-5; 7 bases are shared with TRBD2. This CDR3 has 15 amino acids. CDR1 is SGHVS, CDR2 FQNEAQ, per germline. With 4 bases clipped from V and 5 bases from J, the junction kept 10 bases outside the gene matches. In nucleotides, the CDR3 is TGTGCCAGCAGCTCCCTGGGGGGGGAGGCGGAGACCCAGTACTTC. Its translation is CASSSLGGEAETQYF.

The chain couples TRBV28 to TRBJ1-1; TRBD1 is a possible D gene (5 bases). The CDR3 runs 12 residues. V lost 7 bases and J lost 4, with 10 bases in between. Looked up from germline, CDR1 is MDHEN and CDR2 is SYDVKM. In DNA form, the CDR3 reads TGTGCCAGCACCGGGACTTCCACTGAAGCTTTCTTT. Translating it yields CASTGTSTEAFF.

The chain couples TRBV5-1 to TRBJ1-1; perhaps TRBD1 as D (5 bases). The CDR3 extends over 15 amino acids. The germline V gene has CDR1 SGHRS and CDR2 YFSETQ. Trimming shortened V by 2 bases and J by 4 bases, and 15 bases separated the two germline ends. The CDR3 nucleotides read TGCGCCAGCAGCTTCGACCAAGGGGTAGTCACTGAAGCTTTCTTT. Its protein is CASSFDQGVVTEAFF. Together with reference TRBV5-1 and TRBJ1-1, the CDR3 gives the full variable domain: KAGVTQTPRYLIKTRGQQVTLSCSPISGHRSVSWYQQTPGQGLQFLFEYFSETQRNKGNFPGRFSGRQFSNSRSEMNVSTLELGDSALYLCASSFDQGVVTEAFFGQGTRLTVV.

This clone showed up just a few times. Compared with germline, one end of the junction differs, possibly owing to a read error. CDR3 nucleotide sequence: TGTGCCAGTAGTATCTTCGACCAGGACAGGAGGGTCTTT. It is translated as CASSIFDQDRRVF. The chain carries TRBV19 and TRBJ1-3, with TRBD1 matching over 7 bases. Germline-derived CDR1 and CDR2 are LNHDA and SQIVND (reference sequence). This CDR3 contains 13 residues.

As regards this clone: At the DNA level, this CDR3 is encoded by other sequences in the same sample as well. The V call is TRBV2, the J call TRBJ1-6; D gene unclear. The length of the CDR3 is 13 residues. Germline assignment: CDR1 SNHLY and CDR2 FYNNEI. The V and J ends lost 0 bases and 13 bases respectively, with 10 bases between them. CDR3 in amino acids: CASSEASRSPLHF. CDR3 DNA: TGTGCCAGCAGTGAAGCGAGTCGTTCCCCCCTCCACTTT.

V is TRBV5-1 and J is TRBJ2-3, with TRBD1 matching over 8 bases. The CDR3 sequence is 16 residues long. The V gene's germline CDR1 is SGHRS and CDR2 YFSETQ. The V gene end was trimmed by 4 bases and the J gene end by 6 bases; junction bases not matched to a gene: 13. CDR3 in DNA: TGCGCCAGCAGCACCGGACAGGGACCCCGCGTTGATACGCAGTATTTT. This gives the protein CASSTGQGPRVDTQYF. The full variable domain, rest sourced from reference TRBV5-1 and TRBJ2-3, is KAGVTQTPRYLIKTRGQQVTLSCSPISGHRSVSWYQQTPGQGLQFLFEYFSETQRNKGNFPGRFSGRQFSNSRSEMNVSTLELGDSALYLCASSTGQGPRVDTQYFGPGTRLTVL.

This rearrangement joins TRBV19 to TRBJ1-1; D perhaps matches TRBD1 (5 bases). Trimming took 5 bases from V and 7 from J, leaving 14 bases between them. This CDR3 spans 13 amino acids. Germline CDR1 LNHDA, CDR2 SQIVND (reference sequence). CDR3 protein: CASSPLTGGEAFF. The CDR3 bases are TGTGCCAGTAGTCCCTTGACCGGGGGTGAAGCTTTCTTT.

V gene TRBV5-6 combines with J gene TRBJ1-1; D gene uncertain. V was pared by 6 bases and J by 5 bases, with 14 bases between. This CDR3 region has 13 residues. Germline-derived CDR1 and CDR2 are SGHDT and YYEEEE. The CDR3 sequence is CASKRWSGTEAFF. CDR3 nucleotides: TGTGCCAGCAAGCGGTGGTCGGGGACTGAAGCTTTCTTT.

The chain couples TRBV7-9 to TRBJ2-7; D is undetermined. This CDR3 is built from 13 residues. Trimming removed 2 bases at V and 3 bases at J, with 8 bases between. CDR1 and CDR2 (germline): SEHNR, FQNEAQ (reference sequence). The DNA for the CDR3 is TGTGCCAGCAGCTTAACCAGTTACTACGAGCAGTACTTC. It specifies CASSLTSYYEQYF.

CDR3 DNA sequence: TGTGCCAGCAGTTACTCAGCGGCTAGCGGGATTTACGAGCAGTACTTC. Translating gives CASSYSAASGIYEQYF. J is TRBJ2-7 and V is TRBV6-5; TRBD2 matches at 9 bases. Germline assignment: CDR1 MNHEY and CDR2 SVGAGI. The junction had 7 bases not matched to a gene; V was cut back by 0 bases and J by 4 bases. The CDR3 spans 16 residues.

The DNA of the CDR3 is TGTGCCAGCAGCCACGGGGGTACTTCCTTTTATAGCAATCAGCCCCAGCATTTT. Encoded protein: CASSHGGTSFYSNQPQHF. V gene TRBV7-2 combines with J gene TRBJ1-5, with D possibly being TRBD1 (5 bases). V was shortened by 5 bases and J by 0 bases, with 20 bases between the two germline ends. From germline, CDR1 is SGHTA and CDR2 FQGNSA. The CDR3 has 18 residues.

In its sample, this clone was seen once. The gene calls are TRBV21-1 and TRBJ1-5. TRBV21-1 is flagged as a pseudogene. CDR3 length: 14 amino acids. CDR3 in DNA: TGTGCCAGCAGCCCTCAACCGGGGGATCAGCCCCAGCATTTT. Encoded protein: CASSPQPGDQPQHF.